The TCR beta chain under discussion was sequenced for a study of blood T cell repertoires in COVID-19. Study-wide background: The analysed material was cDNA or gDNA that came from T cells, B-cell-depleted T cells, or PBMCs.

Clones were read by immunoSEQ multiplex PCR, and TCRdb kept only the in-frame ones, dropping some. The sample holds 150,000 to 250,000 clones, 79% seen once. The CDR3 sequence is 12 residues long. Germline CDR1 MNHEY, CDR2 SVGAGI. V was shortened by 8 bases and J by 1 base, with 9 bases between the two germline ends. Seattle patient enrollment occurred during active infection, with longitudinal follow-up thereafter. The sequenced sample was peripheral blood. This chain joins TRBV6-5 and TRBJ2-7; no firm D call. This TCR derives from a woman in her thirties or forties with COVID-19, enrolled during active disease. As DNA, the CDR3 is TGTGCCAGCGTGGCGGAGTCCTACGAGCAGTACTTC. It yields the protein CASVAESYEQYF.